This T cell receptor (beta chain) was sequenced for a study of cytomegalovirus exposure and HLA in healthy donors. Overall study: Among several hundred genotyped donors, about 83% fell in the Caucasian-associated ancestry cluster.

The PCR employed 60 Vbeta primers together with 13 Jbeta primers. The protocol was immunoSEQ multiplex PCR, while the TCRdb copy is restricted to in-frame clones and leaves out a portion. This table has about 110,000 clones, 83% appearing once. This CDR3 has 13 residues. V lost 6 bases, J lost 0 bases, and 9 bases lay in between. Germline V gives CDR1 KGHSH, CDR2 LQKENI. The rearrangement links TRBV18 to TRBJ2-7; D possibly corresponds to TRBD1 (6 bases). The receptor was isolated from a young man in good health and CMV-seronegative. The material sequenced was PBMCs. The DNA for the CDR3 is TGTGCCAGCTCGGGGGACATCTCCTACGAGCAGTACTTC. Translated: CASSGDISYEQYF.